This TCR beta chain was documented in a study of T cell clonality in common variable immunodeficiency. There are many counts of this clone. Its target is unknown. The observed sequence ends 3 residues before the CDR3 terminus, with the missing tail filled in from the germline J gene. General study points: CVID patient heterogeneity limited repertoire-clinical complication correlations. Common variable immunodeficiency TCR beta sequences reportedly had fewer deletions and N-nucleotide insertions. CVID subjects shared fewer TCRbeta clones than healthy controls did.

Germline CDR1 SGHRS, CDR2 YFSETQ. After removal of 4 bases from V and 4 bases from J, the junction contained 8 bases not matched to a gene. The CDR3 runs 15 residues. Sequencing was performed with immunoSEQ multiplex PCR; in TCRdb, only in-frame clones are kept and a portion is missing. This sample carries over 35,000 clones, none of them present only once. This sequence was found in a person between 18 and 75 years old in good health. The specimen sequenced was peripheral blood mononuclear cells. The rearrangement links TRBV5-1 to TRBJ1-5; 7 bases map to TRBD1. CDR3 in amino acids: CASSPEGTDNQPQHF. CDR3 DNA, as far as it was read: TGCGCCAGCAGCCCCGAGGGGACAGATAATCAGCCC.